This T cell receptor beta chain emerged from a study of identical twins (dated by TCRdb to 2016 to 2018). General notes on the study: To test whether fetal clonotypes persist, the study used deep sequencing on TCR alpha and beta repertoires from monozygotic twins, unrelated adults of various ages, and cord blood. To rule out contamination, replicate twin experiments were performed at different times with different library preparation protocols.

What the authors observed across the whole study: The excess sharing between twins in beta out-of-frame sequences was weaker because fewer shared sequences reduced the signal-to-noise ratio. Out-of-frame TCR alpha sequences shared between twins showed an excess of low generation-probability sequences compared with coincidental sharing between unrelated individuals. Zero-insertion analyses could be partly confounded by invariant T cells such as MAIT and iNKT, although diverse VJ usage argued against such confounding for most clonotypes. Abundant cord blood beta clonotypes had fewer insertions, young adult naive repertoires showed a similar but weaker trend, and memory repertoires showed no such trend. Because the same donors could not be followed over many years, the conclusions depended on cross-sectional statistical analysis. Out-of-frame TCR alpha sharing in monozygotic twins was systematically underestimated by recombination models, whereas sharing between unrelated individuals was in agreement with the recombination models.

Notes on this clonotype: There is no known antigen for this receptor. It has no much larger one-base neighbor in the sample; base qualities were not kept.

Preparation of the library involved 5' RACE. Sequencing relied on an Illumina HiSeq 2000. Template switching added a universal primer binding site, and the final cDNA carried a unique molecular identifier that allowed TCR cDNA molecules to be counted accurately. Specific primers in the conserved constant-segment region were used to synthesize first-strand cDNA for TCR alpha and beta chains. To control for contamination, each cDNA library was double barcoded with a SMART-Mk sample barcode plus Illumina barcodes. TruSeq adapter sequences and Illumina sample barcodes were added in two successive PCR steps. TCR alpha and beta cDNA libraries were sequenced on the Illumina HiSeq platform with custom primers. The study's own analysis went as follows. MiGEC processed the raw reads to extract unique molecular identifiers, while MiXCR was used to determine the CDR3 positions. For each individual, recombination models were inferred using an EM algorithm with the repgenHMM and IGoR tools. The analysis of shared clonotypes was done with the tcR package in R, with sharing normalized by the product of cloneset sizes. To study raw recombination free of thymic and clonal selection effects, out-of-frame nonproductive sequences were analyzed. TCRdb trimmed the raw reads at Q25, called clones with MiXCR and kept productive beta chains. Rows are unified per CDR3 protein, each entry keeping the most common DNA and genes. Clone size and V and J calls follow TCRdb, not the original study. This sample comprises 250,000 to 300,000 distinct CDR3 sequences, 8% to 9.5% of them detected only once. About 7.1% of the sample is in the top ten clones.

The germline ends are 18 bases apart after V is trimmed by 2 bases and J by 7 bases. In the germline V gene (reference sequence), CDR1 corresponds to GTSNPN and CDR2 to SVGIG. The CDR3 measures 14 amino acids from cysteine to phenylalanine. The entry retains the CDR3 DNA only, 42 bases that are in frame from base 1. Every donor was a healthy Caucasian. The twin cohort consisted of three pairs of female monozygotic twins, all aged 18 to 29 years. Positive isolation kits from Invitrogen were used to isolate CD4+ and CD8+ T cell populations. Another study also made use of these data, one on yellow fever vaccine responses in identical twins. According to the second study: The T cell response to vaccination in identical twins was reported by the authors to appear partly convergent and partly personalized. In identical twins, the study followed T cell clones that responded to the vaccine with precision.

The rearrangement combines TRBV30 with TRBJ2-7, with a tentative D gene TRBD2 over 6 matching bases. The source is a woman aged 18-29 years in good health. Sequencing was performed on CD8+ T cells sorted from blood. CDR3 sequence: CAWSPPGGWREQYF. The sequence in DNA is TGTGCCTGGAGTCCCCCCGGGGGATGGAGGGAGCAGTACTTC.